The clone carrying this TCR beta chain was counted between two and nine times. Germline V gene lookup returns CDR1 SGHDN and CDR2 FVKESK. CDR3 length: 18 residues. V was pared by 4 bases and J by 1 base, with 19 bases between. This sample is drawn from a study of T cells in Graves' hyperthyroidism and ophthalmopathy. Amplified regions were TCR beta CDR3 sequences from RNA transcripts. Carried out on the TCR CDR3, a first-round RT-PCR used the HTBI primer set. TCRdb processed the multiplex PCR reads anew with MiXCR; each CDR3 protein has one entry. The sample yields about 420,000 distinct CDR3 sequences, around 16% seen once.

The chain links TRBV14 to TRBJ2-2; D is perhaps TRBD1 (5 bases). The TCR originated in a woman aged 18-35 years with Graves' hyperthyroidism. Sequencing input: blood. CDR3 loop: CASSPLAGRALNTGELFF. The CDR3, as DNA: TGTGCCAGCAGCCCCTTAGCTGGCAGGGCTCTGAACACCGGGGAGCTGTTTTTT.